This T cell receptor beta chain was found in a study of sequential checkpoint blockade in melanoma. Study overall: Randomization was 1:1 between first-line nivolumab→ipilimumab and ipilimumab→nivolumab.

General observations from the study: For nivolumab-first patients, baseline tumor clonality was associated with response.

This clone is medium-sized. The target antigen is unknown. Assay used: immunoSEQ multiplex PCR; TCRdb lists only in-frame clones, some missing. The sample includes some 3,000 clones, 21% of them seen just once. Documented treatment: randomized to nivolumab then ipilimumab (arm A) or the reverse (arm B). This TCR was recovered from a human patient with melanoma. Some clones in this sample may be carry-over from other donors' samples. This specimen was tumor tissue (inferred from file names), taken from a patient given nivolumab and ipilimumab in sequence.

For the CDR3, the DNA is TGTGCCAGCTCACCAGATTTTGGAAACACCATATATTTT. Its protein product is CASSPDFGNTIYF. The V call is TRBV18, the J call TRBJ1-3; D not resolved. The CDR3 loop spans 13 amino acids. The V and J ends lost 2 bases and 3 bases respectively, with 5 bases between them. CDR1 and CDR2 (germline): KGHSH, LQKENI.